The rows below give T cell receptor beta chains drawn from one sample of a study of T cell changes during pregnancy in multiple sclerosis. Profiling relied on immunoSEQ multiplex PCR, and the TCRdb table lists in-frame clones only, not all of them. Seen here are about 36,000 clones, almost 95% observed once, and the top ten hold about 0.45%. The specimen was CD4+ T cells from peripheral blood mononuclear cells, collected in the third trimester of pregnancy. The source is a female donor in good health, enrolled as a control in a pregnancy study. Both conserved end residues are part of each CDR3. Fields, in order: V gene, D gene, J gene, clone size, CDR3 DNA, CDR3 protein. D genes are given only for firm matches. Clone size is given for some rows only: seen once, a few or many times, or a class if the clone is expanded.

TRBV19	TRBD2	TRBJ2-6	-	TGTGCCAGTAATCGGGGGGGGATCTCTGGGGCCAACGTCCTGACTTTC	CASNRGGISGANVLTF
TRBV6-4	TRBD2	TRBJ2-1	-	TGTGCCAGCAGCGCCCTAGCGGGGGGATACAATGAGCAGTTCTTC	CASSALAGGYNEQFF
TRBV6-5	-	TRBJ1-5	-	TGTGCCAGCAGCCAGGCGGGGGGAGGTCAGCCCCAGCATTTT	CASSQAGGGQPQHF
TRBV6-1	TRBD1	TRBJ1-4	-	TGTGCCAGCAGTGAACCCGGGGACAGAGCTAATGAAAAACTGTTTTTT	CASSEPGDRANEKLFF
TRBV5-4	TRBD2	TRBJ2-3	-	TGTGCCAGCAGCTTGGGGGGTCGGACTAGCGGGGGGAGCACAGATACGCAGTATTTT	CASSLGGRTSGGSTDTQYF
TRBV11-3	-	TRBJ2-2	-	TGTGCCAGCAGCTTAGATCCGCCGGGGTTTACCGGGGAGCTGTTTTTT	CASSLDPPGFTGELFF
TRBV5-5	-	TRBJ2-1	-	TGTGCCAGCAGCCCCCTCGGGGGGCAAGGGTACAATGAGCAGTTCTTC	CASSPLGGQGYNEQFF
TRBV14	-	TRBJ1-1	-	TGTGCCAGCAGCCAAGAATCGGGGGGGGCTGAAGCTTTCTTT	CASSQESGGAEAFF
TRBV2	-	TRBJ1-4	-	TGTGCCAGCAGTGCAGACATAGTGGAAAAACTGTTTTTT	CASSADIVEKLFF
TRBV18	-	TRBJ1-1	once	TGTGCCAGCTCATCTACAGGAGATACTGAAGCTTTCTTT	CASSSTGDTEAFF
TRBV5-4	TRBD2	TRBJ2-3	-	TGTGCCAGCAGCCCCGGACTAGCAGGGACAGATACGCAGTATTTT	CASSPGLAGTDTQYF
TRBV7-2	TRBD2	TRBJ2-4	-	TGTGCCAGCAGCTCAGGGACTAGCAAAAACATTCAGTACTTC	CASSSGTSKNIQYF
TRBV27	TRBD1	TRBJ1-2	-	TGTGCCAGCAGTTTATCCCCTACCCCGCAGGGGGTCGGGGGCTACACCTTC	CASSLSPTPQGVGGYTF
TRBV9	TRBD2	TRBJ2-7	-	TGTGCCAGCAGCGTAGAAAAGGGACTAGCGGGGTTCGACGAGCAGTACTTC	CASSVEKGLAGFDEQYF
TRBV7-2	TRBD1	TRBJ2-1	-	TGTGCCAGCAGCTCGACAGGGAACCCTACCTACAATGAGCAGTTCTTC	CASSSTGNPTYNEQFF
TRBV5-6	TRBD1	TRBJ1-4	-	TGTGCCAGCAGTCAGACAGGGGCGACTAATGAAAAACTGTTTTTT	CASSQTGATNEKLFF
TRBV7-2	-	TRBJ1-1	-	TGTGCCAGCAGCTTAAGTGACAGCCCCATGAACACTGAAGCTTTCTTT	CASSLSDSPMNTEAFF
TRBV5-1	TRBD2	TRBJ2-2	-	TGCGCCAGCAGCCCACTAGCGGGGAACACCGGGGAGCTGTTTTTT	CASSPLAGNTGELFF
TRBV7-8	-	TRBJ2-1	once	TGTGCCAGCTACCCTGCGGCAGGGACCTACAATGAGCAGTTCTTC	CASYPAAGTYNEQFF
TRBV7-6	-	TRBJ2-2	-	TGTGCCAGCAGCTTAAATACAGCGAACACCGGGGAGCTGTTTTTT	CASSLNTANTGELFF
TRBV9	-	TRBJ1-1	-	TGTGCCAGCAGCGGACGGGGAAGGGAGAACACTGAAGCTTTCTTT	CASSGRGRENTEAFF